This TCR beta chain was documented in a study of T cell responses to AZD1222 COVID-19 vaccine. Overall study findings and caveats: With two AZD1222 doses given, Spike-specific TCR breadth and depth both rose. In the spike-specific TCR repertoire, nearly half reportedly target unmutated variant regions. Among the donors, most were white British and more were female, and clonal diversity was possibly underestimated.

Clones were read by immunoSEQ multiplex PCR, and TCRdb kept only the in-frame ones, dropping some. The data contain 150,000 to 200,000 clones, 85% to 95% of them singletons. The V gene lost 0 bases and the J gene lost 4 bases, with 7 bases spanning the gap. Germline loops: CDR1 KGHSH, CDR2 LQKENI. This CDR3 has 14 amino acids. Note on this clone: Its antigen is unknown.

The V and J genes are TRBV18 and TRBJ2-1, with D uncertain. The specimen was peripheral blood, collected on day 0 of AZD1222 vaccination. This receptor was taken from an adult in good health. CDR3 sequence: CASSPPAGYNEQFF. The CDR3 nucleotides read TGTGCCAGCTCACCACCAGCCGGGTACAATGAGCAGTTCTTC. Full variable domain (remainder filled in from reference TRBV18 and TRBJ2-1): NAGVMQNPRHLVRRRGQEARLRCSPMKGHSHVYWYRQLPEEGLKFMVYLQKENIIDESGMPKERFSAEFPKEGPSILRIQQVVRGDSAAYFCASSPPAGYNEQFFGPGTRLTVL.